The 7 T cell receptor beta chains below come from one sample, sequenced in a study of T cell repertoires in cytomegalovirus infection. Using its own MiXCR run on the reads, TCRdb lists one record per CDR3 protein. Among around 550,000 distinct CDR3 sequences listed, about 26% were seen once. The source material was PBMCs. These receptors were obtained from a human donor in good health (CMV status not recorded). Some clones in this sample may be carry-over from other donors' samples.

V gene TRBV12-3 or TRBV12-4 combines with J gene TRBJ2-1; TRBD2 matches 12 bases. V shed 5 bases and J 7 bases; nucleotides not matched to a gene: 6. The CDR3 is made up of 15 amino acids. The CDR3 spells CASSPTSGSRNEQFF. The CDR3 DNA follows: TGTGCCAGCAGTCCGACTAGCGGGAGTAGGAATGAGCAGTTCTTC.

This clonotype occurred a few times. This chain uses TRBV7-9 with TRBJ1-4, with D possibly being TRBD1 (5 bases). This CDR3 region has 14 residues. CDR1 and CDR2 (germline): SEHNR, FQNEAQ (reference sequence). The V end lost 5 bases, the J end lost 10 bases, and 17 bases lay between the germline ends. CDR3 region: CASSASGVSGKLFF. Here the CDR3 DNA reads TGTGCCAGCAGCGCGTCGGGGGTATCTGGAAAACTGTTTTTT.

The chain couples TRBV4-3 to TRBJ1-1, with unresolved D. Germline V gene data show CDR1 as LGHNA and CDR2 as YSLEER. CDR3 length: 13 residues. V was trimmed by 0 bases and J by 10 bases, leaving 12 bases between them. For the CDR3, the DNA is TGCGCCAGCAGCCAAGATTCGGATGCAAGAGCTTTCTTT. This gives the protein CASSQDSDARAFF.

The chain joins TRBV5-4 to TRBJ2-2; the match to TRBD2 covers 7 bases. Germline trimming cut 3 bases from V and 0 bases from J; bases unmatched to any gene: 5. Germline V gene lookup returns CDR1 SGHNT and CDR2 YYREEE (reference sequence). CDR3 size: 16 residues. The CDR3 loop reads CASSSKRDSNTGELFF. CDR3 sequence (DNA): TGTGCCAGCAGCTCAAAGCGGGACTCGAACACCGGGGAGCTGTTTTTT.

This clonotype was detected many times. The chain employs TRBV7-2 and TRBJ2-7; TRBD1 or TRBD2 may be the D gene (6 bases each). Germline CDR1 is SGHTA and CDR2 is FQGNSA. There are 13 residues in the CDR3. V gave up 5 bases and J gave up 6 bases, with 14 bases separating them. CDR3 loop: CASSRGRGSEQYV. The CDR3 bases are TGTGCCAGCAGCCGGGGGCGGGGCTCCGAGCAGTACGTC.

There are a few counts of this clonotype. This chain joins TRBV5-1 and TRBJ1-1; 7 nucleotides line up with TRBD1. The CDR3 contains 15 residues. The germline V gene encodes CDR1 SGHRS and CDR2 YFSETQ. After removal of 2 bases from V and 4 bases from J, the junction contained 8 bases not matched to a gene. CDR3 protein: CASSFAGTEVTEAFF. CDR3 DNA sequence: TGCGCCAGCAGCTTCGCCGGGACAGAGGTCACTGAAGCTTTCTTT.

V and J are TRBV28 and TRBJ1-4; TRBD1 is a possible D gene (5 bases). Per the germline V gene, CDR1 is MDHEN and CDR2 is SYDVKM. Trimming took 6 bases from V and 5 from J, leaving 19 bases between them. The CDR3 spans 16 residues. The CDR3 protein is CASSPGQAWGNEKLFF. The CDR3 DNA reads TGTGCCAGCAGCCCCGGGCAGGCGTGGGGGAATGAAAAACTGTTTTTT.